This is a list of T cell receptor beta chains from one sample in a study of blood T cell repertoires in COVID-19. Profiling relied on immunoSEQ multiplex PCR, and the TCRdb table lists in-frame clones only, not all of them. The sample lists fewer than 100,000 clones; roughly three quarters were seen once. The sample consisted of peripheral blood. These receptors were collected from a human donor in a cohort sampled during active COVID-19. The CDR3 runs from the conserved cysteine through the conserved F or W.

v_call cdr3_aa
TRBV5-1 CASSLALAPRGGTDTQYF
TRBV29-1 CSVDRGLAGGTQETQYF
TRBV7-8 CASSGTGVSGANVLTF
TRBV30 CAWRASQETQYF
TRBV7-2 CASSLVGAGVKEKLFF
TRBV4-1 CASSQPDRAGNTIYF
TRBV30 CAWSPRREAFF
TRBV2 CASSEYQAYGYTF
TRBV7-9 CASSFRGNPYEQYF
TRBV18 CASSPDNNNQPQHF
TRBV4-1 CASSQGTGHYGYTF
TRBV5-4 CASSQGQLSSYNSPLHF
TRBV7-7 CASSLGSGSNEKLFF
TRBV11-3 CASSRDSNTEAFF
TRBV14 CASSQETSGRAAVRTDTQYF
TRBV29-1 CSALPGGLNTEAFF
TRBV28 CASSRTGFSGNTIYF